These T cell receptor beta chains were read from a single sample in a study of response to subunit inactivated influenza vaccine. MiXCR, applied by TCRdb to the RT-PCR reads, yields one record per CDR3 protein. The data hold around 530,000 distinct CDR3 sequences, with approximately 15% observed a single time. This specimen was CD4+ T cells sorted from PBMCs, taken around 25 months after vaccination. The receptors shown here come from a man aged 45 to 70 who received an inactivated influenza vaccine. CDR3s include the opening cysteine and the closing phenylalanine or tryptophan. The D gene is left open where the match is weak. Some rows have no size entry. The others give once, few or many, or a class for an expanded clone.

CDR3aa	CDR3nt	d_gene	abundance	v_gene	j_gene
CASSNPPLYEQYF	TGTGCCAGCAGCAACCCCCCTCTCTACGAGCAGTACTTC	-	few	TRBV6-2/TRBV6-3	TRBJ2-7
CSALRVTNTGELFF	TGCAGCGCGCTAAGGGTTACGAACACCGGGGAGCTGTTTTTT	-	many	TRBV29-1	TRBJ2-2
CASSWTRGDTQYF	TGCGCCAGCAGCTGGACCCGTGGGGATACGCAGTATTTT	-	few	TRBV5-1	TRBJ2-3
CASSVTGQGANEQFF	TGTGCCAGCAGCGTCACGGGACAGGGGGCCAATGAGCAGTTCTTC	TRBD1	few	TRBV7-8	TRBJ2-1
CASSRDRTLNTGELFF	TGTGCCAGCAGCAGGGACAGAACCTTGAACACCGGGGAGCTGTTTTTT	TRBD1	-	TRBV5-6	TRBJ2-2
CASSEWTGGEETQYF	TGTGCCAGCAGTGAATGGACAGGGGGCGAGGAGACCCAGTACTTC	TRBD1	few	TRBV25-1	TRBJ2-5
CASSPPGLAGNEQFF	TGTGCCAGCAGTCCTCCGGGACTAGCGGGGAACGAGCAGTTCTTC	TRBD2	-	TRBV27	TRBJ2-1
CASGLWDSPNYGYTF	TGTGCCAGCGGCCTGTGGGACAGCCCTAACTATGGCTACACCTTC	TRBD1	-	TRBV12-3/TRBV12-4	TRBJ1-2
CATSRQRTGGQETQYF	TGTGCCACCAGCAGACAACGGACAGGGGGGCAAGAGACCCAGTACTTC	TRBD1	few	TRBV15	TRBJ2-5
CSAWTGGNNSPLHF	TGCAGTGCTTGGACAGGGGGTAATAATTCACCCCTCCACTTT	TRBD1	-	TRBV20-1	TRBJ1-6
CSGGHLNTGELFF	TGCAGCGGTGGACATTTGAACACCGGGGAGCTGTTTTTT	-	-	TRBV29-1	TRBJ2-2
CASSRLEGETQYF	TGCGCCAGCAGCCGCCTGGAGGGAGAGACCCAGTACTTC	-	few	TRBV4-3	TRBJ2-5
CASSQEGLAGVYTGELFF	TGTGCCAGCAGCCAAGAGGGACTAGCGGGAGTCTACACCGGGGAGCTGTTTTTT	TRBD2	many	TRBV3-1	TRBJ2-2
CASSPSAGGRYNEQFF	TGTGCCAGCAGCCCAAGCGCCGGGGGAAGATACAATGAGCAGTTCTTC	-	-	TRBV11-3	TRBJ2-1
CASSESLGGTDTQYF	TGCGCCAGCAGTGAGTCTTTGGGAGGGACAGATACGCAGTATTTT	TRBD2	many	TRBV10-1	TRBJ2-3
CAISDHSQLEAFF	TGTGCCATCAGTGACCACAGCCAACTGGAAGCTTTCTTT	-	few	TRBV10-3	TRBJ1-1
CASSLSGRAVGELFF	TGTGCCAGCAGTTTAAGTGGGAGGGCCGTCGGGGAGCTGTTTTTT	TRBD2	many	TRBV12-3/TRBV12-4	TRBJ2-2
CASSGMGARGRETQYF	TGTGCCAGCAGCGGAATGGGGGCCCGGGGGAGGGAGACCCAGTACTTC	-	few	TRBV7-9	TRBJ2-5
CASRSRVTNEKLFF	TGTGCCAGCAGGTCCCGGGTTACTAATGAAAAACTGTTTTTT	-	few	TRBV6-1	TRBJ1-4
CASSLALRTSGTGELFF	TGCGCCAGCAGCTTGGCACTCCGGACTAGCGGAACCGGGGAGCTGTTTTTT	TRBD2	few	TRBV5-1	TRBJ2-2
CSAGLGQMNQPQHF	TGCAGTGCTGGACTGGGACAGATGAATCAGCCCCAGCATTTT	TRBD1	many	TRBV20-1	TRBJ1-5
CASSLAGTRTGELFF	TGTGCCAGCAGCTTAGCGGGCACGAGGACCGGGGAGCTGTTTTTT	TRBD2	-	TRBV6-2/TRBV6-3	TRBJ2-2
CASSYIGSGSRKETQYF	TGTGCCAGCAGTTACATCGGGTCAGGGTCCCGGAAAGAGACCCAGTACTTC	-	-	TRBV6-5	TRBJ2-5
CASSLVEGTAFF	TGTGCCAGCAGTTTAGTCGAGGGCACAGCTTTCTTT	-	-	TRBV12-3/TRBV12-4	TRBJ1-1
CASSLGEGVGSPLHF	TGTGCCAGCAGTTTAGGAGAGGGGGTTGGATCACCCCTCCACTTT	-	few	TRBV12-3/TRBV12-4	TRBJ1-6
CASNEAGLIGELFF	TGTGCCAGCAACGAGGCAGGGTTAATCGGGGAGCTGTTTTTT	-	few	TRBV28	TRBJ2-2
CASSQFAGGSRYEQYF	TGCGCCAGCAGCCAATTTGCGGGGGGGTCCCGCTACGAGCAGTACTTC	TRBD2	-	TRBV4-1	TRBJ2-7
CATSRDPAGGQETQYF	TGTGCCACCAGCAGAGATCCAGCGGGAGGCCAAGAGACCCAGTACTTC	TRBD2	few	TRBV15	TRBJ2-5
CATSRESTNYNEQFF	TGTGCCACCAGCAGAGAGTCGACGAATTACAATGAGCAGTTCTTC	-	-	TRBV15	TRBJ2-1
CASSLGLGKTEAFF	TGTGCCAGCAGCTTAGGACTCGGGAAGACTGAAGCTTTCTTT	-	few	TRBV7-2	TRBJ1-1
CAISVGGSGAQETQYF	TGTGCCATCAGTGTTGGAGGGAGCGGGGCACAAGAGACCCAGTACTTC	TRBD2	-	TRBV10-3	TRBJ2-5
CASSQGPGQGRGYTF	TGCGCCAGCAGCCAAGGTCCGGGACAGGGTCGGGGCTACACCTTC	TRBD1	-	TRBV4-1	TRBJ1-2
CSARDLSIATSTDTQYF	TGCAGTGCTCGGGACCTTAGTATAGCGACTAGCACAGATACGCAGTATTTT	-	few	TRBV20-1	TRBJ2-3
CASSPSKSWRPGGGDTQYF	TGTGCCAGCAGTCCCTCAAAGTCCTGGCGGCCCGGTGGGGGTGATACGCAGTATTTT	-	many	TRBV11-2	TRBJ2-3
CASKSRRGREETQYF	TGTGCCAGCAAATCCCGCAGGGGGCGCGAGGAGACCCAGTACTTC	TRBD1	-	TRBV12-3/TRBV12-4	TRBJ2-5
CSANFLVSGLNGKLFF	TGCAGTGCTAACTTCCTAGTATCGGGACTCAACGGGAAACTGTTTTTT	-	-	TRBV20-1	TRBJ1-4
CASGAEGTDTQYF	TGCGCCAGCGGGGCGGAGGGCACAGATACGCAGTATTTT	-	-	TRBV5-1	TRBJ2-3
CASSLNSGRTNEQFF	TGCGCCAGCAGCTTGAACAGCGGGCGTACCAATGAGCAGTTCTTC	-	few	TRBV5-1	TRBJ2-1
CASSFRAANTGELFF	TGTGCCAGCAGTTTTCGGGCCGCGAACACCGGGGAGCTGTTTTTT	-	-	TRBV12-3/TRBV12-4	TRBJ2-2
CASAPAGNGPQHF	TGTGCCAGCGCGCCGGCGGGAAATGGGCCCCAGCATTTT	-	-	TRBV3-1	TRBJ1-5
CASSQDPGNTGELFF	TGCGCCAGCAGCCAGGACCCGGGTAACACCGGGGAGCTGTTTTTT	-	-	TRBV5-1	TRBJ2-2
CASSGSQGAVLF	TGTGCCAGCAGTGGTAGTCAGGGGGCCGTCCTCTTT	TRBD1	-	TRBV6-1	TRBJ2-3
CASTRDGWNEQFF	TGTGCCAGCACTCGGGACGGCTGGAATGAGCAGTTCTTC	-	many	TRBV6-2/TRBV6-3	TRBJ2-1
CASSLGVTVIQETQYF	TGCGCCAGCAGCTTAGGAGTGACGGTGATACAAGAGACCCAGTACTTC	-	-	TRBV5-1	TRBJ2-5
CASSSPGAHTEAFF	TGTGCCAGCAGTTCCCCCGGGGCACACACTGAAGCTTTCTTT	-	few	TRBV12-3/TRBV12-4	TRBJ1-1
CASSLGARSYEQYF	TGTGCCAGCAGCTTGGGGGCGCGGTCCTACGAGCAGTACTTC	-	few	TRBV11-1	TRBJ2-7
CSARVGRGYEQYF	TGCAGTGCTAGAGTGGGCAGGGGATACGAGCAGTACTTC	-	few	TRBV20-1	TRBJ2-7
CSASERSGGSEQYF	TGCAGTGCTAGCGAGAGGTCGGGGGGTTCCGAGCAGTACTTC	TRBD2	-	TRBV20-1	TRBJ2-7
CSAAFILNTEAFF	TGCAGTGCTGCTTTCATTCTGAACACTGAAGCTTTCTTT	-	-	TRBV20-1	TRBJ1-1
CASSLVSPRSDTQYF	TGTGCCAGCAGCTTAGTTTCTCCGCGTTCTGATACGCAGTATTTT	-	many	TRBV7-2	TRBJ2-3
CATSSPFTSGKSSYNEQFF	TGTGCCACCAGTTCCCCCTTTACTAGCGGGAAGAGCTCCTACAATGAGCAGTTCTTC	TRBD2	few	TRBV24-1	TRBJ2-1